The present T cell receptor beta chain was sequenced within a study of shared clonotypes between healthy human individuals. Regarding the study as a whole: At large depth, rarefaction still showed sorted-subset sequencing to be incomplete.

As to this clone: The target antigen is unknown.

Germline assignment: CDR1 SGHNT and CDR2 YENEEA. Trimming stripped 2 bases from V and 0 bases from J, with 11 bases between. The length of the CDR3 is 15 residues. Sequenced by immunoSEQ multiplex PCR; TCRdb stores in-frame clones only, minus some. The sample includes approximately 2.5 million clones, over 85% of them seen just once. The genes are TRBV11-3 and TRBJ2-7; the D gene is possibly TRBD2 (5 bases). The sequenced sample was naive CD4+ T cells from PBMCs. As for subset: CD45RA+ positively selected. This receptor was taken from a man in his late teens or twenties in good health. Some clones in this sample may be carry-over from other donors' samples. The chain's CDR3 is CASSLWSGSSYEQYF. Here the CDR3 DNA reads TGTGCCAGCAGCTTATGGAGCGGAAGCTCCTACGAGCAGTACTTC.